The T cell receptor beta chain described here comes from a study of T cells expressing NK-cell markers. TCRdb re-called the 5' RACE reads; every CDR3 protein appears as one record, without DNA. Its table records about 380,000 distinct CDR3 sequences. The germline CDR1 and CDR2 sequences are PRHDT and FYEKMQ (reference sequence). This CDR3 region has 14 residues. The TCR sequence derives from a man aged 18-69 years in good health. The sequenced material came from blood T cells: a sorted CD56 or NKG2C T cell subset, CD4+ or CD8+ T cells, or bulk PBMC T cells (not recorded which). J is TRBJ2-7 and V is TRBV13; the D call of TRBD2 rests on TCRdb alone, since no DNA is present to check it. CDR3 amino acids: CARSLTGPFREQYF.